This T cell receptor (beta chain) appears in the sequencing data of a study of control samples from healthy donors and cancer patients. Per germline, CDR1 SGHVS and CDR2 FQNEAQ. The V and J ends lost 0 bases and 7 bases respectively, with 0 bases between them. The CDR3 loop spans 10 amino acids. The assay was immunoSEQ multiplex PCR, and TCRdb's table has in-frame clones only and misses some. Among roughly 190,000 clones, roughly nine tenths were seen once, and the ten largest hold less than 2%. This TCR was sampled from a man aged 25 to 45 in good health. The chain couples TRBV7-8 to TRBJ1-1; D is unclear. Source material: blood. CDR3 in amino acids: CASSLAEAFF. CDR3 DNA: TGTGCCAGCAGCTTAGCTGAAGCTTTCTTT. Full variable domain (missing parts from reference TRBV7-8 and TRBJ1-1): GAGVSQSPRYKVAKRGQDVALRCDPISGHVSLFWYQQALGQGPEFLTYFQNEAQLDKSGLPSDRFFAERPEGSVSTLKIQRTQQEDSAVYLCASSLAEAFFGQGTRLTVV.